Reported below is one TCR beta chain. The V gene end was trimmed by 4 bases and the J gene end by 5 bases; junction bases not matched to a gene: 6. In germline, CDR1 is SNHLY, CDR2 FYNNEI. The CDR3 runs to 15 residues. The sample comes from a study of T cell responses to AZD1222 COVID-19 vaccine. TCRdb's copy holds only in-frame clones and misses some; the assay was immunoSEQ multiplex PCR. Here the sample spans more than 85,000 clones, about nine tenths being singletons. The V call is TRBV2, the J call TRBJ1-2, with TRBD1 matching over 11 bases. The sequence was collected from an adult in good health. The starting material was peripheral blood, obtained on day 0 of AZD1222 vaccination. The CDR3 nucleotides are TGTGCCAGCAGTGCCCCCGGGACAGGGGGGTATGGCTACACCTTC. Encoded protein: CASSAPGTGGYGYTF.